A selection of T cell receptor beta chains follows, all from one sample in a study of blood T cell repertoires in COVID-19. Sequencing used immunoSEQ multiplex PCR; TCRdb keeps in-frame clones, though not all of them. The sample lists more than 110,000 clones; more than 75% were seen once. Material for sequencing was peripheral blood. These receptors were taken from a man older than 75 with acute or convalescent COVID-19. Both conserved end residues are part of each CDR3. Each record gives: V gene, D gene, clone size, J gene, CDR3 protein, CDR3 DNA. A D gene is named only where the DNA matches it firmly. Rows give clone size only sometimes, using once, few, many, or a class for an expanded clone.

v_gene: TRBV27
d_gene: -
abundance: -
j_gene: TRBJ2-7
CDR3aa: CASSTGGGIDYEQYF
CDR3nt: TGTGCCAGTTCCACCGGGGGAGGAATAGACTACGAGCAGTACTTC

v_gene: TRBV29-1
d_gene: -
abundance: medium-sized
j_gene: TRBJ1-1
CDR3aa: CSTARGLTTEAFF
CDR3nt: TGCAGCACCGCCAGGGGTTTGACCACTGAAGCTTTCTTT

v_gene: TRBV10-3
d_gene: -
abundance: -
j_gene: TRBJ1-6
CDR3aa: CAIRGNRGNSPLHF
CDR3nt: TGTGCCATCAGGGGGAACCGGGGTAATTCACCCCTCCACTTT

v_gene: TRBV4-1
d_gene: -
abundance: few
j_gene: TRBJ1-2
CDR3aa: CASSQDWRRIFYGYTF
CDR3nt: TGCGCCAGCAGCCAAGATTGGAGACGGATTTTTTATGGCTACACCTTC

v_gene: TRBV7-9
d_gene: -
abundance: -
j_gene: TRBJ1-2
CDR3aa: CASSLQNSGYTF
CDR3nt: TGTGCCAGCAGCTTACAAAACTCTGGCTACACCTTC

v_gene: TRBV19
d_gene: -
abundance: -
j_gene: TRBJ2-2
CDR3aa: CASSSMAGGMSDTGELFF
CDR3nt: TGTGCCAGTAGTTCGATGGCAGGGGGGATGAGTGACACCGGGGAGCTGTTTTTT

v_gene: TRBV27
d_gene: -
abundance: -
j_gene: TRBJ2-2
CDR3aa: CASSFHRQGTGELFF
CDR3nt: TGTGCCAGCAGTTTCCACAGGCAGGGGACCGGGGAGCTGTTTTTT

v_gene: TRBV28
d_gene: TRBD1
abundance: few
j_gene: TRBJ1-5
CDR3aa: CASSFLAGQGIEPQHF
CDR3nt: TGTGCCAGCAGTTTCTTGGCGGGACAGGGAATTGAGCCCCAGCATTTT

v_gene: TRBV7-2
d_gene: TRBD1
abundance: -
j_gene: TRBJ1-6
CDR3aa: CASSRDGTGNNSPLHF
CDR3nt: TGTGCCAGCAGCCGGGACGGGACAGGGAATAATTCACCCCTCCACTTT

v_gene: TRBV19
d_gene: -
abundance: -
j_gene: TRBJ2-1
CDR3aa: CASSISYNEQFF
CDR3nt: TGTGCCAGTAGTATTAGTTACAATGAGCAGTTCTTC

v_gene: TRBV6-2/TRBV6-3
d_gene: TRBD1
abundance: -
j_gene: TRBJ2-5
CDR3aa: CASTPTGVGTQYF
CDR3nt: TGTGCCAGCACCCCTACAGGGGTGGGGACCCAGTACTTC

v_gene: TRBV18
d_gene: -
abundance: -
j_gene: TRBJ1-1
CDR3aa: CASSPAGGGNEAFF
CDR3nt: TGTGCCAGCTCACCGGCGGGGGGCGGGAATGAAGCTTTCTTT

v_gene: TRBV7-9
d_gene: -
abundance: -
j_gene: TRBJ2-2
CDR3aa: CASSLAKGHILPGELFF
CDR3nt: TGTGCCAGCAGCTTAGCTAAGGGACACATACTACCCGGGGAGCTGTTTTTT

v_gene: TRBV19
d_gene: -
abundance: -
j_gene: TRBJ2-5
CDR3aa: CASSIRGWETQYF
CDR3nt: TGTGCCAGTAGTATAAGAGGTTGGGAGACCCAGTACTTC

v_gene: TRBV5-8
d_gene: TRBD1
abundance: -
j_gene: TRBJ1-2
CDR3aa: CASSLRTGAGYGYTF
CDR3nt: TGTGCCAGCAGCTTGCGGACAGGGGCAGGCTATGGCTACACCTTC